The clone carrying this TCR beta chain is a singleton in its sample. The antigen is unknown. The data belong to a study of T cell responses to AZD1222 COVID-19 vaccine. Study-wide results and caveats: Baseline seropositives among AZD1222 recipients totaled only six or seven. Spike-specific TCR breadth and depth went up after people got two AZD1222 doses. Repertoires in all cases were sampled only once the peak T cell response had passed.

The germline V gene encodes CDR1 MNHEY and CDR2 SVGAGI. V was pared by 8 bases and J by 4 bases, with 7 bases of the junction left unmatched. The CDR3 runs to 14 residues. Investigators merged groups given second doses at roughly 4 or roughly 12 weeks. Data came from immunoSEQ multiplex PCR; TCRdb stores just in-frame clones and leaves some out. The table has 150,000 to 200,000 clones, about 90% seen once. Material: peripheral blood, obtained 28 days after the second AZD1222 dose. The chain uses TRBV6-5 and TRBJ1-2; 10 bases agree with TRBD1. The TCR sequence derives from an adult who received the AZD1222 COVID-19 vaccine. The CDR3 protein is CASSRGQGSYGYTF. The CDR3 DNA reads as TGTGCCAGCTCGCGGGGACAGGGGAGCTATGGCTACACCTTC.